This T cell receptor (beta chain) is drawn from a study of graft-versus-host responses after intestinal transplantation (dated by TCRdb to the early 2020s). With respect to the entire study: The transplants that recipients got were multivisceral, liver-intestinal, or isolated intestinal. Alloreactive clones were identified by sequencing pre-transplant mixed lymphocyte reaction products and comparing these products with unstimulated pre-transplant donor and recipient T cells. After intestinal transplantation, graft-versus-host and host-versus-graft alloreactive T cell clones were followed in the graft, circulation and bone marrow using bulk TCR-beta CDR3 sequencing. Rather than going through the commercial service, samples from three later patients were sequenced in-house on an Illumina MiSeq and processed with MiXCR. The cohort enrolled 24 intestinal transplant recipients, one of whom was a retransplant, and 3 patients without pretransplant specimens were excluded. Every recipient was given anti-thymocyte globulin induction, then maintenance tacrolimus and steroids for roughly three years. Donor T cell macrochimerism was defined as a peak of at least 4% donor T cells among recipient peripheral blood mononuclear cells. Overall results and qualifications from the work: High GvH to HvG T cell clonal ratios were observed in the allografts of patients with donor T cell macrochimerism. GvH clones turned up in recipient bone marrow, with some appearing earlier in ileal mucosa or blood, a pattern consistent with an intestinal mucosal origin. The conclusions were limited by the relatively low number and heterogeneity of the intestinal transplant patients. Peak levels of circulating GvH clones were associated with declines in HvG clones early after transplant.

As for this clone: Its recognized antigen is unknown. Base quality data are lacking; no much larger clone is found one base away.

The receptor library was made with the immunoSEQ multiplex PCR assay. In most patients, genomic DNA was isolated using the Qiagen DNeasy Blood and Tissue Kit and sent frozen to Adaptive Biotechnologies for TCR sequencing. For most patients, high-throughput TCR-beta CDR3 sequencing of genomic DNA was performed by Adaptive Biotechnologies. The paper's processing steps were these. Adaptive's ImmunoSEQ software was the source of the TCR sequencing data for fewer than 20 patients, while three other patients were processed with MiXCR and VDJtools. To correct CD4 versus CD8 sorting errors, sequences present in both subsets at a frequency ratio below 5:1 were removed. Because the origin of CDR3 nucleotide sequences shared between donor and recipient could not be assigned, those sequences were removed. To be classed as alloreactive, a clone needed at least 2-fold expansion over unstimulated cells and a minimum CFSE-low frequency of 0.002% (template counts) or 0.001% (read counts). Clones detected in sequenced pre-transplant spleen, lymph node, or MLR CFSE-low populations of the donor or recipient were defined as mappable. Cumulative frequency of alloreactive clones was calculated as a percentage of all sequences weighted by copy number. TCRdb re-hosts the immuneACCESS table, in-frame sequences only. Its copies lack some clones; in the studies checked, an unresolved V gene accounts for under half of them, and the cause for the rest is not known. D and trimming were read from the DNA, whereas the V and J calls and clone size are those reported in that table. The sample data list tens of thousands of clones, and around nine tenths of these were observed just once. The biggest ten clones account for roughly 0.5% of the sample.

Trimming at the junction amounts to 1 base on V and 6 bases on J, and the germline ends lie 15 bases apart. The germline V gene encodes CDR1 SEHNR and CDR2 FQNEAQ (reference sequence). The CDR3 holds 15 amino acids from the cysteine to the phenylalanine. Only the CDR3 part of the read is kept: 45 bases, read in frame from the first base. The time point label of this sample denotes: cells obtained before transplantation from donor or recipient. CD3+CD4+ and CD3+CD8+ populations were FACS-sorted from unstimulated pre-transplant donor and recipient cells taken from spleen or lymph nodes. The chain links TRBV7-9 with TRBJ1-2, and TRBD1 may be the D gene, going by 5 matching bases. The source of this sequence is a human donor who received an intestinal transplant. Here the sequenced sample was unstimulated CD8+ T cells sorted from spleen or lymph node cells, taken before intestinal transplant. The CDR3 region: CASSLVGGREDGYTF. In nucleotide form, the sequence is TGTGCCAGCAGCTTAGTTGGAGGCAGGGAGGATGGCTACACCTTC.